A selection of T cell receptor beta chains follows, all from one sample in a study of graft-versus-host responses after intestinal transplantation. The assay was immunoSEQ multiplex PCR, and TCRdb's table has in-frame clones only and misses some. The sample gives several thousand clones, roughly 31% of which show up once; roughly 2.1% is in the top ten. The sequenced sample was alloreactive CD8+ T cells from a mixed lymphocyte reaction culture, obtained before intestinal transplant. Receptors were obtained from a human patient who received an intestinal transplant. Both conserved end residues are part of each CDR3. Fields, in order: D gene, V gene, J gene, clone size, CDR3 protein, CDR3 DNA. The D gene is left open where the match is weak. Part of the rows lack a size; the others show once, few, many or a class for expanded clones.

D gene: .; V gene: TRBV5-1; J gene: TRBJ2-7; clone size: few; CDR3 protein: CASSLVFGSTYEQYF; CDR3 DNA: TGCGCCAGCAGCTTGGTGTTCGGGTCAACCTACGAGCAGTACTTC
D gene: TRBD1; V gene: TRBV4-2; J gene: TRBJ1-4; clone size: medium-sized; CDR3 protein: CASSQDLTGSEKLFF; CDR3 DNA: TGTGCCAGCAGCCAAGATCTGACAGGGTCTGAAAAACTGTTTTTT
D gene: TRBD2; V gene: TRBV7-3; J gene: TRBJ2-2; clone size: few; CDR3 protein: CASSLTGLAGTGELFF; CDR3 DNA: TGTGCCAGCAGCTTAACGGGACTAGCGGGGACCGGGGAGCTGTTTTTT
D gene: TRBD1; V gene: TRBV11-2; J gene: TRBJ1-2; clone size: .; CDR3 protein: CASSLEPDRVYTF; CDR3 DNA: TGTGCCAGCAGCTTAGAGCCGGACAGGGTCTACACCTTC
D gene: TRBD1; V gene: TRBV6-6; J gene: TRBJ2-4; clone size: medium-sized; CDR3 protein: CASSTAGQGALNIQYF; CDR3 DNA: TGTGCCAGCAGTACGGCGGGACAGGGGGCCTTGAACATTCAGTACTTC
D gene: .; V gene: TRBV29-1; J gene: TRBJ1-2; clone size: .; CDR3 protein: CSVEDSAVYGYTF; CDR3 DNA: TGCAGCGTTGAGGACTCTGCGGTCTATGGCTACACCTTC
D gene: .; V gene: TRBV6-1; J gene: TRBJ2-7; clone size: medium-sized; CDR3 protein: CASSEPAVSSYEQYF; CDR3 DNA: TGTGCCAGCAGTGAACCTGCGGTGAGCTCCTACGAGCAGTACTTC
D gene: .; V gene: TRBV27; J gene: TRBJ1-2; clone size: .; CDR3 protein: CASSLKAGWYGYTF; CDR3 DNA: TGTGCCAGCAGTCTAAAGGCGGGTTGGTATGGCTACACCTTC
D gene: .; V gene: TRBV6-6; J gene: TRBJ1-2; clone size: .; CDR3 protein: CASSYSGGNYGYTF; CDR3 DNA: TGTGCCAGCAGTTACTCAGGGGGTAACTATGGCTACACCTTC
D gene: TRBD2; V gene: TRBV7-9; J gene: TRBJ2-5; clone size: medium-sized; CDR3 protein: CASKKTWGGGAEETQYF; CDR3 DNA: TGTGCCAGCAAAAAAACGTGGGGCGGGGGGGCGGAAGAGACCCAGTACTTC
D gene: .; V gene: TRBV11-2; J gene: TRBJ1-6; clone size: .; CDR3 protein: CASSLEVSGSHNSPLHF; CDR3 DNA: TGTGCCAGCAGCTTAGAGGTATCGGGGTCCCATAATTCACCCCTCCACTTT
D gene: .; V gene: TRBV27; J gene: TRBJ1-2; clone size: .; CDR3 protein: CASSQGTYGYTF; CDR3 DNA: TGTGCCAGCAGTCAGGGTACCTATGGCTACACCTTC
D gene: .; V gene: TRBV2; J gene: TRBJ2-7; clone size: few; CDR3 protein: CASEESAYEQYF; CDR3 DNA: TGTGCCAGCGAGGAGTCCGCCTACGAGCAGTACTTC
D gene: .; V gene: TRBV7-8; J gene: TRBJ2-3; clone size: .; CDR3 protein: CASSPPLAADTQYF; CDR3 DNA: TGTGCCAGCAGCCCACCACTAGCCGCAGATACGCAGTATTTT
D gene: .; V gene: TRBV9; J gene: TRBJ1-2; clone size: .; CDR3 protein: CASSVDPVPDSNYGYTF; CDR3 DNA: TGTGCCAGCAGCGTAGACCCTGTACCGGACAGTAACTATGGCTACACCTTC
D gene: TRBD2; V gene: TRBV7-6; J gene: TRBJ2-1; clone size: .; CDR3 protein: CASSFSGGAYNEQFF; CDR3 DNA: TGTGCCAGCAGCTTTAGCGGGGGAGCCTACAATGAGCAGTTCTTC
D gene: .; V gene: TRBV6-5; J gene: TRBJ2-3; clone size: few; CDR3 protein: CASSYSGVTDRQYF; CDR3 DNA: TGTGCCAGCAGTTACTCGGGTGTCACAGATAGGCAGTATTTT
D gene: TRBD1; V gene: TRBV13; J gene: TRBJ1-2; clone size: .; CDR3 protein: CASSAADRGVLYGYTF; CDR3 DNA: TGTGCCAGCAGCGCAGCCGACAGGGGAGTCTTGTATGGCTACACCTTC
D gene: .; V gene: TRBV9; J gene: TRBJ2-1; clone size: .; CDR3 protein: CASSPSGSIWNEQFF; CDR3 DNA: TGTGCCAGCAGCCCGTCGGGGAGTATATGGAATGAGCAGTTCTTC
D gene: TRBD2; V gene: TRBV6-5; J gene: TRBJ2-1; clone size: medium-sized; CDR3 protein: CASRLAGGSYNEQFF; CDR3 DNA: TGTGCCAGCAGGCTAGCGGGGGGGTCATACAATGAGCAGTTCTTC
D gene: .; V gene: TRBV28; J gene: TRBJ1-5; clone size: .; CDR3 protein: CASSKRDQPQHF; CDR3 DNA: TGTGCCAGCAGCAAGCGGGACCAGCCCCAGCATTTT
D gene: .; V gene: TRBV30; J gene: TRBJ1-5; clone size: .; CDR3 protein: CAWSVRAGNQPQHF; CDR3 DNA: TGTGCCTGGAGTGTACGGGCAGGGAATCAGCCCCAGCATTTT
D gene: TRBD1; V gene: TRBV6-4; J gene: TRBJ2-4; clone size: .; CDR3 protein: CASSVARDSREVAKNIQYF; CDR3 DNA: TGTGCCAGCAGTGTCGCCCGGGACAGTCGCGAAGTAGCCAAAAACATTCAGTACTTC
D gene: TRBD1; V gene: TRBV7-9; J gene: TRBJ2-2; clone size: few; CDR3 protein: CASSHRDRSYTGELFF; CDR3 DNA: TGTGCCAGCAGCCACCGGGACAGGTCGTACACCGGGGAGCTGTTTTTT
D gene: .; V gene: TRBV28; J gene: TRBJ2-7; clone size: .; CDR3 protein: CASRDSPYEQYF; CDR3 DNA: TGTGCCAGCAGGGACAGCCCCTACGAGCAGTACTTC
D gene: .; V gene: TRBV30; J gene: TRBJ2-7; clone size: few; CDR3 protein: CAWSLAGPYEQYF; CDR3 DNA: TGTGCCTGGAGTCTCGCGGGACCCTACGAGCAGTACTTC
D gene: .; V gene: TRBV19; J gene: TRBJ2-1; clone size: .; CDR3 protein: CASSHPPRHEQFF; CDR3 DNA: TGTGCCAGTAGCCACCCCCCTAGGCATGAGCAGTTCTTC
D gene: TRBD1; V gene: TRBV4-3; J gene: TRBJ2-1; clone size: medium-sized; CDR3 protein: CASSQDRTRGPHNEQFF; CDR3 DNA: TGCGCCAGCAGCCAAGATAGGACCAGGGGGCCCCACAATGAGCAGTTCTTC
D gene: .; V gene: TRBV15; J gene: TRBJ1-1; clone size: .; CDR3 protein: CATSRGNRLTNTEAFF; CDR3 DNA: TGTGCCACCAGCAGGGGGAACAGGTTGACGAACACTGAAGCTTTCTTT
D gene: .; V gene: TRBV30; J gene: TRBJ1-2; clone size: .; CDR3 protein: CAWSVSHGYTF; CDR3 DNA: TGTGCCTGGAGTGTTTCTCATGGCTACACCTTC
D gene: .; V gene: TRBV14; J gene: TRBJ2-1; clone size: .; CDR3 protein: CASSHYVYLSSYNEQFF; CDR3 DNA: TGTGCCAGCAGCCATTACGTTTACTTGAGCTCCTACAATGAGCAGTTCTTC
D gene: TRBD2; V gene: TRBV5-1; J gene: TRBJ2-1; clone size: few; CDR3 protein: CASSLYGRAIDEQFF; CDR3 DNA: TGCGCCAGCAGCTTGTACGGGAGGGCCATCGATGAGCAGTTCTTC
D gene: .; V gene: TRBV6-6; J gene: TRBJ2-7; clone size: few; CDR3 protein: CASSYSGSPYEQYF; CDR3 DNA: TGTGCCAGCAGTTACTCGGGCAGCCCCTACGAGCAGTACTTC
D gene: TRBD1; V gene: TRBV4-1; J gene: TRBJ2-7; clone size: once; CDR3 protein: CASSQEGQGPYEQYF; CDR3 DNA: TGCGCCAGCAGCCAAGAGGGACAGGGCCCCTACGAGCAGTACTTC
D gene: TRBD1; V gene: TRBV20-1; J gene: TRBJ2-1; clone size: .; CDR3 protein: CGTGTYNEQFF; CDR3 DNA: TGCGGGACAGGGACTTACAATGAGCAGTTCTTC
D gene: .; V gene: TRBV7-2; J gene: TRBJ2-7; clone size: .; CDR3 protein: CASSLVEYEQYF; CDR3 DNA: TGTGCCAGCAGCTTAGTTGAGTACGAGCAGTACTTC
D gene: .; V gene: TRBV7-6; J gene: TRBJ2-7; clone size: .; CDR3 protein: CASSFPDRSYEQYF; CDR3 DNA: TGTGCCAGCAGCTTCCCAGACAGAAGCTACGAGCAGTACTTC
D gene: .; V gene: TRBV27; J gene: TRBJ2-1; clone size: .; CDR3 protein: CASSLYRESSYNEQFF; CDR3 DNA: TGTGCCAGCAGTTTATACCGGGAGAGCTCCTACAATGAGCAGTTCTTC
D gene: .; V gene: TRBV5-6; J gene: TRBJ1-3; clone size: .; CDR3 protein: CASSLSGRQGNTIYF; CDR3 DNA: TGTGCCAGCAGCTTATCCGGTCGTCAAGGAAACACCATATATTTT
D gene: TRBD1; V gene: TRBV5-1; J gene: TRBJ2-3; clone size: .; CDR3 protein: CASSPGTGYDYSTDTQYF; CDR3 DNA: TGCGCCAGCTCCCCAGGGACAGGGTACGATTATAGCACAGATACGCAGTATTTT
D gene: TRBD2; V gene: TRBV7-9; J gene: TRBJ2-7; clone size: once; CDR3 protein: CASSLVWTSAPYEQYF; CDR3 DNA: TGTGCCAGCAGCTTAGTATGGACTAGCGCTCCCTACGAGCAGTACTTC
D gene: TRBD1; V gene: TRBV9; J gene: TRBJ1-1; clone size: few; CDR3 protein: CASSAGQGINTEAFF; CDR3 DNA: TGTGCCAGCAGCGCGGGACAGGGCATAAACACTGAAGCTTTCTTT
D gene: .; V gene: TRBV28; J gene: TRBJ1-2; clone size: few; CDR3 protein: CASSLTTLKRPATGRSFDGYTF; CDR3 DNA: TGTGCCAGCAGTCTAACTACTTTAAAGAGACCGGCGACGGGGAGGTCCTTTGATGGCTACACCTTC
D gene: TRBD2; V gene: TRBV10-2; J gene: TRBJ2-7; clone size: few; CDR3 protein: CASTGIAGGHYEQYF; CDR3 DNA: TGCGCCAGCACTGGAATAGCGGGGGGCCACTACGAGCAGTACTTC
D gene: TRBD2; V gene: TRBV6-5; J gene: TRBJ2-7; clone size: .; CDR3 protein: CASSLYLAGGSYEQYF; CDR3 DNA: TGTGCCAGCAGTTTATATCTAGCGGGAGGGAGCTACGAGCAGTACTTC
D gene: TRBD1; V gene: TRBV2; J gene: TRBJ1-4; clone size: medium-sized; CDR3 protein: CASSEHYRTGSDEKLFF; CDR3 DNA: TGTGCCAGCAGTGAACACTACAGGACAGGCTCGGATGAAAAACTGTTTTTT
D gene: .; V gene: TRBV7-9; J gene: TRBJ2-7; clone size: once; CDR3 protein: CASSVQQGYEQYF; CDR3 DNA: TGTGCCAGCAGCGTTCAACAGGGATACGAGCAGTACTTC
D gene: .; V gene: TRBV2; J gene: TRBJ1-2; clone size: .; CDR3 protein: CASNQGYGYTF; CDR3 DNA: TGTGCCAGCAATCAGGGCTATGGCTACACCTTC
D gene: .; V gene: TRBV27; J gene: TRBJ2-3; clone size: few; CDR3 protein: CASSLLYTDTQYF; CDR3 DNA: TGTGCCAGCAGTCTCCTCTACACAGATACGCAGTATTTT
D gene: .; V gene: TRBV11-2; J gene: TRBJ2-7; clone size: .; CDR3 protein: CASSPAGGAYEQYF; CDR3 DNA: TGTGCCAGCAGCCCCGCCGGGGGAGCCTACGAGCAGTACTTC
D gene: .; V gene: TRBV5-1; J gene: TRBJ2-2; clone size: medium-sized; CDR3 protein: CASSLAYLNTGELFF; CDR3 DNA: TGCGCCAGCAGCTTGGCCTACCTAAACACCGGGGAGCTGTTTTTT
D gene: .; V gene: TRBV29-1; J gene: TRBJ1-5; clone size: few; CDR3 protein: CSAEGSGVDQPQHF; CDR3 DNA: TGCAGCGCCGAAGGGTCCGGGGTGGACCAGCCCCAGCATTTT
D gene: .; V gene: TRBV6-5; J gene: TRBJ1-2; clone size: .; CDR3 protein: CASGGGQQGSYGYTF; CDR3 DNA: TGTGCCAGCGGGGGGGGCCAACAGGGATCCTATGGCTACACCTTC
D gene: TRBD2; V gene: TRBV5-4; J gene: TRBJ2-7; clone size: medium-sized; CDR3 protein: CASSFSGGSYEQYF; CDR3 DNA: TGTGCCAGCAGCTTTAGCGGGGGATCCTACGAGCAGTACTTC
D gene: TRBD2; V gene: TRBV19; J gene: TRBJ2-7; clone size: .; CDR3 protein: CASSSSGGWAYEQYF; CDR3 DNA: TGTGCCAGTAGCTCCAGCGGGGGGTGGGCCTACGAGCAGTACTTC
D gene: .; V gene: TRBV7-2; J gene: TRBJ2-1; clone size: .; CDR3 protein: CASRPLRESYNEQFF; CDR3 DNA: TGTGCCAGCCGGCCCCTGAGGGAGTCCTACAATGAGCAGTTCTTC